This paragraph reports one TCR beta chain. Its antigen is still unknown. Profiled with immunoSEQ multiplex PCR; TCRdb holds only in-frame clones, not every one. The repertoire holds tens of thousands of clones, with approximately 78% as singletons. The data belong to a study of OX40 agonist ivuxolimab in advanced cancers. On the study more broadly: An agonistic human IgG2 monoclonal antibody against OX40 (CD134) was given. Patients were under 90% male with ages roughly 23 to 90, mean around 61. General study results and limits: Clonal expansion was seen in CD4+ and CD8+ blood T cells by week 6 at 0.1 to 3.0 mg/kg. The 0.1-3.0 mg/kg partial responders had among the lowest clonal expansion.

Germline lookup yields CDR1 SNHLY and CDR2 FYNNEI. V was clipped by 8 bases and J by 3 bases, with 14 bases between them. The CDR3 totals 15 residues. This receptor was identified in an adult with an advanced solid tumor such as melanoma, head and neck, liver or kidney cancer. The source was CD4+ or CD8+ T cells sorted from blood, collected in a trial of the OX40 agonist ivuxolimab. This rearrangement joins TRBV2 to TRBJ2-6, with TRBD1 as a possible D gene (5 bases). In nucleotides, the CDR3 is TGTGCCAGCTCCACCCAGGGAAATGGGGCCAACGTCCTGACTTTC. Protein sequence: CASSTQGNGANVLTF.